This T cell receptor (beta chain) derives from a study of graft-versus-host responses after intestinal transplantation. Study-level information: Grafts that recipients had were multivisceral, liver-intestinal, or isolated intestinal transplants.

Germline CDR1 and CDR2: SNHLY and FYNNEI. The CDR3 covers 16 residues. The V gene lost 0 bases and the J gene lost 5 bases, with 16 bases spanning the gap. The data were produced by immunoSEQ multiplex PCR, yet TCRdb's version contains in-frame clones alone and is incomplete. The sample includes around 37,000 clones, roughly 87% of them seen just once. Lamina propria and intraepithelial lymphocytes were released by processing graft tissue. General study results and limits: Marrow from the recipient contained GvH clones, some of which had appeared first in ileum or blood. High graft-versus-host to host-versus-graft clonal ratios were found in allografts of patients who had graft-donor T cell macrochimerism. Declining HvG levels early post-transplant were linked to peak circulating GvH clone levels.

Comments on this clone: Antigen unknown.

The material was ileum tissue, obtained less than 210 days after intestinal transplant. The J gene is TRBJ2-5, the V gene TRBV2; D unclear. The sequence was collected from a human patient who received an intestinal transplant, so some T cells may come from the graft donor. The CDR3 is CASSEAHLGYSETQYF. The CDR3 DNA follows: TGTGCCAGCAGTGAAGCGCATCTGGGCTACTCCGAGACCCAGTACTTC. Looking up the rest from reference TRBV2 and TRBJ2-5 gives the full variable domain: EPEVTQTPSHQVTQMGQEVILRCVPISNHLYFYWYRQILGQKVEFLVSFYNNEISEKSEIFDDQFSVERPDGSNFTLKIRSTKLEDSAMYFCASSEAHLGYSETQYFGPGTRLLVL.